This record covers a single T cell receptor (beta chain). Its antigen is still unknown. It has no much larger one-base neighbor in the sample; base qualities were not kept. The library was made by the immunoSEQ multiplex PCR assay. The published analysis was carried out like this. A statistical classification framework was built to diagnose cytomegalovirus status from the catalog of TCR beta chain sequences. The immuneACCESS repertoire file appears here via TCRdb, limited to in-frame rearrangements. These files lack a portion of the clones; in checked studies, under half of the deficit traces to unresolved V genes, and the cause of the others is not known. D and trimming come from the DNA, and the V and J calls and clone size come from that table. Present in this sample are 110,000 or so clones, about 85% of which were seen just once. The biggest ten clones account for roughly 4% of the sample. The CDR3 contains 11 residues, cysteine and phenylalanine counted. The retained sequence is limited to the CDR3, 33 bases, with the frame set at the first base. V drops 4 bases and J drops 7 bases, leaving 6 bases in between. Via the germline V gene (reference sequence), CDR1 is SGHNT and CDR2 YYREEE.

These data are taken from a study of cytomegalovirus exposure and HLA in healthy donors (TCRdb year 2017). A note on the overall study: According to a later analysis, one platform produced both the 120 validation repertoires and the approximately 600 repertoires of the first cohort. The aim of the study was to test whether cataloging public T cell receptors could identify signatures of past pathogen exposure. Besides the first cohort of approximately 670 subjects, a separate validation cohort made up of 120 different subjects was used. To predict cytomegalovirus infection status, the study brought together high-throughput TCR immunosequencing, statistical association of individual TCRs with disease status, and machine learning. Results the study describes overall, beyond this receptor: In a later analysis, TCRs clustered in the first cohort were found to also tend to co-occur in the roughly 120 validation repertoires, with 94% of cluster scores above 0. The study listed approximately 150 TCR beta chains as associated with cytomegalovirus. Cytomegalovirus status was reported to be diagnosed by the classifier with high specificity and sensitivity in both the original and validation cohorts. In vitro tests confirmed that a few of the cytomegalovirus-associated TCR beta chains recognize cytomegalovirus antigens. Across donors, most TCR sequences were observed very rarely, whereas some public TCRs were present in many individuals. A later analysis had no HLA typing for the validation cohort, so co-occurrence there was scored across all 110 or so repertoires. It was suggested by the authors that the approach could potentially be generalized to other disease states and immunological phenotypes.

The donors belonged to the validation cohort of about 120 subjects, which was separate from the 666-subject first cohort. The chain is assembled from TRBV5-4 and TRBJ2-1; the D gene is unclear. This TCR derives from a woman aged 18-29 years in good health and CMV-seropositive. Sequenced sample: PBMCs. At the DNA level, the sequence is TGTGCCAGCAGCATGAGAAATGAGCAGTTCTTC. The translation is CASSMRNEQFF.